This T cell receptor beta chain appears in the sequencing data of a study of blood T cell repertoires in COVID-19. Looking at the study overall: Whether acute or convalescent, the COVID-19 samples came from the United States, Italy and Spain.

The CDR3 runs 15 residues. V lost 5 bases to trimming and J lost 5 bases, with 18 bases between them. Germline CDR1 is SEHNR and CDR2 is FQNEAQ (reference sequence). Produced via immunoSEQ multiplex PCR; TCRdb's table is partial and in-frame only. In the table there are a few hundred thousand clones, roughly nine tenths of which are singletons. The source of this sequence is a woman in her thirties or forties who had recovered from COVID-19. The sample taken for sequencing was peripheral blood. This chain joins TRBV7-9 and TRBJ1-1, with D tentatively TRBD1 (5 bases). The CDR3 nucleotides are TGTGCCAGCAGCCGCTTAACTGGGGGGGAAACTGAAGCTTTCTTT. It codes for CASSRLTGGETEAFF.